In its sample, the clone carrying this T cell receptor beta chain was seen many times. Its target is not known. This entry is derived from a study of beta chain features in type 1 diabetes. Each of the CD4+ naive, central memory, regulatory and stem cell-like memory populations was sorted via CD45RO/CCR7/CD25/CD127/CD95/CD27. V dropped 0 bases and J dropped 1 base, with 5 bases sitting between them. CDR1 SGHRS and CDR2 YFSETQ come from the germline V gene. The CDR3 is made up of 14 amino acids. The whole isolated RNA underwent reverse transcription, so sequencing captured expressed TCRB transcripts. Method: immunoSEQ multiplex PCR; TCRdb's copy keeps in-frame clones and lacks some. The sample contains about 140,000 clones, approximately 13% of which appear only once. Overall study results and limits: The study found moderately but significantly shorter TCRB CDR3s in all four CD4+ subsets of Type 1 diabetes patients. The VDJ junctions of type 1 diabetes patients carried fewer insertions and more deletions.

The rearrangement uses TRBV5-1 and TRBJ2-4, with D maybe TRBD1 (5 bases). The clonotype comes from a man in his late teens or twenties with type 1 diabetes. The sequencing sample was made of central memory CD4+ T cells from blood. CDR3 amino acids: CASSLEGAKNIQYF. CDR3 coding DNA: TGCGCCAGCAGCTTGGAGGGGGCCAAAAACATTCAGTACTTC. Using reference TRBV5-1 and TRBJ2-4 for the parts outside the CDR3, the full variable domain is KAGVTQTPRYLIKTRGQQVTLSCSPISGHRSVSWYQQTPGQGLQFLFEYFSETQRNKGNFPGRFSGRQFSNSRSEMNVSTLELGDSALYLCASSLEGAKNIQYFGAGTRLSVL.